The 4 T cell receptor beta chains below come from one sample, sequenced in a study of long-term antiretroviral therapy in people with HIV. immunoSEQ v3.0 was run at survey level. Libraries were prepared by immunoSEQ multiplex PCR; TCRdb keeps only in-frame clonotypes and omits some of them. The repertoire holds 25,000 to 35,000 clones, with roughly 96% as singletons. This specimen consisted of unsorted PBMCs, obtained 6.6 years after starting antiretroviral therapy. The receptor source for this set is a young man with HIV.

This chain links TRBV30 with TRBJ1-1; 7 bases map to TRBD1. Germline trimming cut 2 bases from V and 0 bases from J; bases unmatched to any gene: 3. This CDR3 is 14 amino acids long. The germline V gene encodes CDR1 GTSNPN and CDR2 SVGIG (reference sequence). The CDR3 sequence is CAWSIQGLNTEAFF. Written as DNA, the CDR3 is TGTGCCTGGAGTATACAGGGGTTGAACACTGAAGCTTTCTTT.

The chain employs TRBV30 and TRBJ1-1; tentatively, D is TRBD1 (6 bases). Germline CDR1 is GTSNPN and CDR2 is SVGIG (reference sequence). V was clipped by 3 bases and J by 1 base, with 24 bases between them. The CDR3 contains 18 residues. The CDR3 is CAWRPRGPRQTTNTEAFF. Written as DNA, the CDR3 is TGTGCCTGGAGGCCACGGGGGCCGCGACAAACTACGAACACTGAAGCTTTCTTT.

Only one count was recorded for this clone. CDR3 coding DNA: TGTGCCAGCTCACTTCAGGGTGTAGATGAAAAACTGTTTTTT. Amino acid sequence: CASSLQGVDEKLFF. The chain has TRBV18 and TRBJ1-4, with a tentative D call TRBD1 (5 bases). Trimming cost V 4 bases and J 6 bases, with 12 bases left between them. Germline V CDR1 and CDR2: KGHSH, LQKENI. This CDR3 region has 14 residues.

CDR3 in DNA: TGTGCCAGCAGCGGGGGGGCTAGCACAGATACGCAGTATTTT. This translates into CASSGGASTDTQYF. The chain uses TRBV2 and TRBJ2-3, with TRBD2 matching over 8 bases. CDR1 SNHLY and CDR2 FYNNEI come from the germline V gene. J gave up 0 bases and V 6 bases, and 2 bases lay outside the gene matches. The CDR3 is 14 residues long.